This T cell receptor (beta chain) originates from a study of tumor-infiltrating lymphocytes in glioblastoma multiforme. Multiple V-beta primers and a C-beta primer amplified TCRB from RNA. Each CDR3 protein gets one entry after TCRdb re-called the multiplex PCR reads with MiXCR. The table has about 32,000 distinct CDR3 sequences, roughly 64% seen once. This CDR3 region has 15 residues. The V and J ends lost 2 bases and 7 bases respectively, with 19 bases between them. The germline V gene has CDR1 DFQATT and CDR2 SNEGSKA (reference sequence). Concerning this clonotype: Its antigen is undetermined. Here the CDR3 omits its conserved ending phenylalanine or tryptophan, so a read error is the likely source.

Study-level points and caveats: Functional subtype sorting of these T cells was not performed.

The chain is built from TRBV20-1 and TRBJ2-3, with D possibly matching TRBD1 (7 bases). The sequencing sample was made of brain tumor tissue. The TCR was taken from a male donor with glioblastoma. The CDR3 nucleotides read TGCAGTGCTAGAACCCCCCAGGGGGGCGGAAATACGCAGTATCTT. Translation gives CSARTPQGGGNTQYL.